This note documents a single T cell receptor (beta chain) sequence. Its antigen remains unknown. Noted treatment: oral pan-JAK inhibitor, 5-10 mg twice daily. Alopecia areata patients had lesional scalp punch biopsies and peripheral blood taken from them. In each case, RNA was isolated and then reverse transcribed into cDNA as the sequencing template. Sequenced by immunoSEQ multiplex PCR; TCRdb stores in-frame clones only, minus some. This sample has 270,000 or so clones; 58% occur once, and the top ten carry roughly 1.8%. The CDR3 consists of 15 residues. The V gene end was trimmed by 7 bases and the J gene end by 5 bases; junction bases not matched to a gene: 11. CDR1 and CDR2 from the germline V gene are MDHEN and SYDVKM. The data belong to a study of CD8+ T cells in alopecia areata. Study in general: For the treated group, dosing was oral tofacitinib at 5 to 10 mg twice daily.

Findings of the study overall: Tofacitinib significantly decreased scalp clonality and expanded CD8+ clones among top 100.

Sequencing used CD4+ T cells sorted from blood, obtained at week 24, from a patient treated with tofacitinib. This chain connects TRBV28 to TRBJ2-7, with TRBD1 identical over 10 bases. This TCR derives from a human donor with alopecia areata. The CDR3 nucleotides are TGTGCCAGCATCCCGCCGGGACAGGGGTGGAACGAGCAGTACTTC. This codes for CASIPPGQGWNEQYF.